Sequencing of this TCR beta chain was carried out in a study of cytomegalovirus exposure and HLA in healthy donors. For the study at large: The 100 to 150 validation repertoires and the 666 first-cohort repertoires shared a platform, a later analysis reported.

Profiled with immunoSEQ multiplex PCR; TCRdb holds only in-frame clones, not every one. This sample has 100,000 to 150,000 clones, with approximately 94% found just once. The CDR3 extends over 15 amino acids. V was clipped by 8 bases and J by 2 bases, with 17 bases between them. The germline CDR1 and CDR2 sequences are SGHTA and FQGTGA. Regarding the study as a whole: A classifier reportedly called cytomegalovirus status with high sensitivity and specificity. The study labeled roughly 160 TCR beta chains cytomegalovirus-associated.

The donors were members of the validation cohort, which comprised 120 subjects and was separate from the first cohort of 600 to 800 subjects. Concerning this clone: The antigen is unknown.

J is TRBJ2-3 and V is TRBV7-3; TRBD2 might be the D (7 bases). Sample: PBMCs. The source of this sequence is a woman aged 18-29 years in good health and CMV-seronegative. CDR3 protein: CASGMGGGLTDTQYF. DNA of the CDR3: TGTGCCAGCGGAATGGGCGGGGGCCTCACAGATACGCAGTATTTT.